This T cell receptor beta chain emerged from a study of blood T cell repertoires in COVID-19. Study-wide background: COVID-19 samples from acute and convalescent phases originated in the United States, Italy and Spain. T cells, B-cell-depleted T cells, or PBMCs supplied cDNA or gDNA.

In the study's own analysis: Estimation of nucleated cell counts was performed using reference gene primer amplification. The method was immunoSEQ multiplex PCR; TCRdb's version includes in-frame clones alone and lacks a portion of them. V and J calls and clone size are given by that table; D and trimming were obtained from the DNA. The sample lists some 320,000 clones; 70% to 90% were seen once. Per the germline V gene, CDR1 is MNHEY and CDR2 is SVGAGI. The CDR3 is 15 amino acids. Trimming removed 6 bases from V and 2 bases from J; junction bases left unmatched: 7. Sequencing was done on a sample of peripheral blood. This TCR came from a human donor in a cohort sampled during active COVID-19. The V gene is TRBV6-5, the J gene TRBJ1-3; 7 nucleotides line up with TRBD1. As DNA, the CDR3 is TGTGCCAGCAGACCACAGGGGTCGGCTGGAAACACCATATATTTT. Protein sequence: CASRPQGSAGNTIYF.